These 20 T cell receptor beta chains share one sample of origin, sequenced in a study of blood T cell repertoires in COVID-19. The protocol was immunoSEQ multiplex PCR, while the TCRdb copy is restricted to in-frame clones and leaves out a portion. Altogether about 200,000 clones are present, just under 85% being singletons, with the ten largest covering 7.5% to 8%. Source material: peripheral blood. The receptors come from a woman in her fifties or sixties with active or convalescent COVID-19.

This clone was recorded once. V is TRBV28 and J is TRBJ2-6; 8 nucleotides match TRBD1. Trimming cost V 5 bases and J 2 bases; bases outside gene matches: 2. CDR1 MDHEN and CDR2 SYDVKM come from the germline V gene. The CDR3 spans 15 residues. The CDR3 loop reads CASSVTGAGANVLTF. In DNA, the CDR3 is TGTGCCAGCAGTGTGACAGGGGCTGGGGCCAACGTCCTGACTTTC.

The J gene is TRBJ1-1, the V gene TRBV7-9; 7 bases are shared with TRBD1. The CDR3 covers 12 residues. J was trimmed by 4 bases and V by 5 bases; bases with no gene match: 1. Germline CDR1 is SEHNR and CDR2 is FQNEAQ (reference sequence). The CDR3 is CASSRDSTEAFF. CDR3 nucleotide sequence: TGTGCCAGCAGCCGGGACAGCACTGAAGCTTTCTTT.

This clone showed up just once. This chain connects TRBV29-1 to TRBJ2-6; 9 bases match TRBD1. The V gene end was trimmed by 6 bases and the J gene end by 0 bases; junction bases not matched to a gene: 12. Germline values: CDR1 SQVTM, CDR2 ANQGSEA. This CDR3 is built from 18 residues. In DNA form, the CDR3 reads TGCAGCGTCGTTCCCGGGACAGGGTTGTACTCTGGGGCCAACGTCCTGACTTTC. This gives the protein CSVVPGTGLYSGANVLTF.

The J gene is TRBJ2-5, the V gene TRBV2; 8 positions match TRBD1. This CDR3 is 15 amino acids long. Germline CDR1 is SNHLY and CDR2 is FYNNEI. The trim removed 6 bases at V and 7 bases at J, leaving 13 bases unmatched. CDR3 residues: CASRGPGQGRVTQYF. DNA for the CDR3: TGTGCCAGCAGGGGCCCCGGACAGGGTCGAGTGACCCAGTACTTC.

The rearrangement joins TRBV12-5 to TRBJ2-1; no clear D. CDR1 LGHNT and CDR2 FRNRAP come from the germline V gene. The CDR3 extends over 14 amino acids. V lost 6 bases and J 0 bases, leaving 9 bases between the germline ends. As DNA, the CDR3 is TGTGCTAGTGGCTCCCCGGGCTCCTACAATGAGCAGTTCTTC. Translating gives CASGSPGSYNEQFF.

This clone has more than one count but fewer than ten. The J gene is TRBJ1-6, the V gene TRBV30; D might be TRBD1 (6 bases). Trimming stripped 3 bases from V and 13 bases from J, with 13 bases between. Germline lookup yields CDR1 GTSNPN and CDR2 SVGIG (reference sequence). This CDR3 contains 12 residues. This CDR3 reads CAWSNRGSPLHF. CDR3 in DNA: TGTGCCTGGAGCAATAGGGGGTCCCCCCTCCACTTT.

The chain links TRBV24-1 to TRBJ2-1; TRBD2 matches 10 bases. This CDR3 region has 14 residues. Germline V gene lookup returns CDR1 KGHDR and CDR2 SFDVKD. J gave up 8 bases and V 6 bases, and 6 bases lay outside the gene matches. The CDR3 coding sequence is TGTGCCACCAGTAAGACTAGCGGGTACGATGAGCAGTTCTTC. It translates to CATSKTSGYDEQFF.

This chain connects TRBV5-1 to TRBJ2-2, with TRBD1 matching over 7 bases. The length of the CDR3 is 17 residues. Germline V gives CDR1 SGHRS, CDR2 YFSETQ. V dropped 1 base and J dropped 3; count of bases not matched to a gene: 9. The CDR3 nucleotides read TGCGCCAGCAGCTTGCGGCCCGAGCAGGGGGACACCGGGGAGCTGTTTTTT. This translates into CASSLRPEQGDTGELFF.

The CDR3 DNA follows: TGCAGCGTTGAAGATCTGTTAGCGGGGGGGTCCGGTACGCAGTATTTT. Amino acid sequence: CSVEDLLAGGSGTQYF. J is TRBJ2-3 and V is TRBV29-1, with 11 bases fitting TRBD2. In germline, CDR1 is SQVTM, CDR2 ANQGSEA. The V gene end was trimmed by 0 bases and the J gene end by 8 bases; junction bases not matched to a gene: 10. This CDR3 has 16 amino acids.

The chain uses TRBV6-1 and TRBJ1-5; D may be TRBD1 (5 bases). The CDR3 is made up of 14 amino acids. Germline V CDR1 and CDR2: MNHNS, SASEGT. The V gene lost 2 bases and the J gene lost 6 bases, with 11 bases spanning the gap. The chain's CDR3 is CASSESGGGQPQHF. In nucleotides, the CDR3 is TGTGCCAGCAGTGAATCTGGGGGGGGTCAGCCCCAGCATTTT.

Only a few counts were recorded for this clone. The chain is built from TRBV29-1 and TRBJ1-2, with 7 bases matching TRBD1. CDR1 and CDR2 (germline): SQVTM, ANQGSEA. V was pared by 5 bases and J by 7 bases, with 7 bases of the junction left unmatched. This CDR3 contains 12 residues. This chain's CDR3 is CSVTGVLTGYTF. Here the CDR3 DNA reads TGCAGCGTTACAGGGGTGCTAACTGGCTACACCTTC. Supplemented by reference TRBV29-1 and TRBJ1-2, the full variable domain reads SAVISQKPSRDICQRGTSLTIQCQVDSQVTMMFWYRQQPGQSLTLIATANQGSEATYESGFVIDKFPISRPNLTFSTLTVSNMSPEDSSIYLCSVTGVLTGYTFGSGTRLTVV.

The J gene is TRBJ1-4, the V gene TRBV4-2, with 10 bases lining up with TRBD1. The CDR3 is made up of 17 amino acids. Trimming cost V 2 bases and J 0 bases; bases outside gene matches: 3. The V gene's germline CDR1 is LGHNA and CDR2 YNFKEQ. The chain's CDR3 is CASSQPTGGSTNEKLFF. The CDR3 DNA reads TGTGCCAGCAGCCAACCGACAGGGGGCTCAACTAATGAAAAACTGTTTTTT.

V is TRBV9 and J is TRBJ1-1, with 7 bases that match TRBD1. Trimming removed 3 bases from V and 1 base from J; junction bases left unmatched: 9. The CDR3 totals 16 residues. CDR1 and CDR2 from the germline V gene are SGDLS and YYNGEE. The CDR3: CASSAATGERNTEAFF. CDR3 nucleotides: TGTGCCAGCAGCGCAGCCACAGGGGAAAGGAACACTGAAGCTTTCTTT.

This rearrangement joins TRBV10-3 to TRBJ1-4; D remains ambiguous. Trimming removed 2 bases from V and 8 bases from J, with 9 bases in between. CDR3 length: 13 residues. The germline gives CDR1 ENHRY, CDR2 SYGVKD. This chain's CDR3 is CAISEDKDEKLFF. The CDR3 bases are TGTGCCATCAGTGAGGACAAAGACGAAAAACTGTTTTTT.

CDR3 loop: CASSMRTGGDGNQPQHF. The CDR3 DNA follows: TGTGCCAGTAGTATGAGGACAGGGGGCGATGGCAATCAGCCCCAGCATTTT. This sequence joins TRBV19 and TRBJ1-5; TRBD1 aligns across 11 bases. J was trimmed by 2 bases and V by 3 bases; bases with no gene match: 6. Germline CDR1 is LNHDA and CDR2 is SQIVND (reference sequence). The CDR3 has 17 amino acids.

The chain's CDR3 is CASSLGQVTNYGYTF. CDR3 nucleotides: TGTGCCAGCAGCTTGGGACAGGTGACAAACTATGGCTACACCTTC. V gene TRBV5-6 combines with J gene TRBJ1-2; D perhaps matches TRBD1 (6 bases). Germline loops: CDR1 SGHDT, CDR2 YYEEEE. V dropped 0 bases and J dropped 2 bases, with 11 bases sitting between them. The CDR3 length is 15 residues.

This chain joins TRBV7-6 and TRBJ2-5, with TRBD1 as a possible D gene (5 bases). Trimming left V 4 bases short and J 0 bases short, with 9 bases between. CDR3 length: 14 residues. Germline values: CDR1 SGHVS, CDR2 FNYEAQ. CDR3: CASSYQGDQETQYF. The CDR3 DNA follows: TGTGCCAGCAGCTACCAAGGGGACCAAGAGACCCAGTACTTC.

This clone was picked up a small number of times. The V gene is TRBV10-3, the J gene TRBJ2-7; tentative D call: TRBD1 (6 bases). The CDR3 contains 14 residues. Germline assignment: CDR1 ENHRY and CDR2 SYGVKD. Trimming shortened V by 3 bases and J by 3 bases, and 12 bases separated the two germline ends. The DNA for the CDR3 is TGTGCCATCAGTGACCCGACCAGGGGCTACGAGCAGTACGTC. Translation gives CAISDPTRGYEQYV.

The chain uses TRBV6-5 and TRBJ1-4; 8 nucleotides line up with TRBD1. The CDR3 is 16 residues long. Per the germline V gene, CDR1 is MNHEY and CDR2 is SVGAGI. The ends lost 0 bases at V and 4 bases at J; junction bases unmatched: 4. CDR3 bases: TGTGCCAGCAGTTACTCCGACAGGGGTGGTAATGAAAAACTGTTTTTT. Translation: CASSYSDRGGNEKLFF.

The genes are TRBV6-6 and TRBJ2-3; D possibly corresponds to TRBD2 (5 bases). The CDR3 length is 13 residues. Germline CDR1 and CDR2: MNHNY and SVGAGI (reference sequence). Trimming cost V 5 bases and J 7 bases, with 13 bases left between them. The CDR3, as DNA: TGTGCCAGCAGTCCGCGGGTTATTCATACGCAGTATTTT. Its translation: CASSPRVIHTQYF.